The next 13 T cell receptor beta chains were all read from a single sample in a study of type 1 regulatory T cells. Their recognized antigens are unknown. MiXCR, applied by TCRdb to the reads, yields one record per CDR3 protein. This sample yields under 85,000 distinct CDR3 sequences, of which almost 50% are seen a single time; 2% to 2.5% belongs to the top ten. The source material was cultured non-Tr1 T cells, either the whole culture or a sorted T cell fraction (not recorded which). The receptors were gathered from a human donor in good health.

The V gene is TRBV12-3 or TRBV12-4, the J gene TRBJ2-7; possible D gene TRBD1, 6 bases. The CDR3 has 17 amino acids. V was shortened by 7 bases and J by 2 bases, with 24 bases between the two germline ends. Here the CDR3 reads CASNPGVGRRGTYEQYF. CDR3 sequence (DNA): TGTGCCAGCAACCCAGGGGTCGGACGTAGGGGGACCTACGAGCAGTACTTC.

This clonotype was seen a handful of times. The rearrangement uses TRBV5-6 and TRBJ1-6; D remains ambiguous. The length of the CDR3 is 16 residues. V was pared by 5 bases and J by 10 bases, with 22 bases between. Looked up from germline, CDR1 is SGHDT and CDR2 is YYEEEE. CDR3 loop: CASRRMGGGDISPLHF. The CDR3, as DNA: TGTGCCAGCAGACGGATGGGAGGCGGGGATATCTCACCCCTCCACTTT.

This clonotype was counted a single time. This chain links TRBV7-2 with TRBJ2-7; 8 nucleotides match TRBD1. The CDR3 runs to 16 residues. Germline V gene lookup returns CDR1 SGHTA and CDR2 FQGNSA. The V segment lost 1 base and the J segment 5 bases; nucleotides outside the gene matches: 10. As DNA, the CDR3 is TGTGCCAGCAGCTTAGTTAGGCTAGCAGGGGGCCACGAGCAGTACTTC. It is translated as CASSLVRLAGGHEQYF. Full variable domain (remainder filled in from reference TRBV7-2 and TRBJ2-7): GAGVSQSPSNKVTEKGKDVELRCDPISGHTALYWYRQSLGQGLEFLIYFQGNSAPDKSGLPSDRFSAERTGGSVSTLTIQRTQQEDSAVYLCASSLVRLAGGHEQYFGPGTRLTVT.

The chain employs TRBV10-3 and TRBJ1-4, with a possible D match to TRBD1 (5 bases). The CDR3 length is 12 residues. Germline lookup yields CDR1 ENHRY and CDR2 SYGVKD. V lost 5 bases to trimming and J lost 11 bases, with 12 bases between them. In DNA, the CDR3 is TGTGCCATCAGTTCGGGGGAACGGAAACTGTTTTTT. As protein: CAISSGERKLFF.

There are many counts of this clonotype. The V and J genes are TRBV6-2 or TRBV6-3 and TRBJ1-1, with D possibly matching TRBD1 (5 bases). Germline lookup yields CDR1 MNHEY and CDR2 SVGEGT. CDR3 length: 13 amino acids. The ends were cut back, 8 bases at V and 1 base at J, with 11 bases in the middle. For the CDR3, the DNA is TGTGCCAGCCGAACGGGGGGGAACACTGAAGCTTTCTTT. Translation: CASRTGGNTEAFF.

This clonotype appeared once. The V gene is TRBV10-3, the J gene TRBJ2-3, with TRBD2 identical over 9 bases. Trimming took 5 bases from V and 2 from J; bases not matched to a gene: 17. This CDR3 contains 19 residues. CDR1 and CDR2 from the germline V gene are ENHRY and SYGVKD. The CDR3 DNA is TGTGCCATCAGTCCCTCTCCGCTCTCAGCGGGGGGATACACAGATACGCAGTATTTT. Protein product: CAISPSPLSAGGYTDTQYF.

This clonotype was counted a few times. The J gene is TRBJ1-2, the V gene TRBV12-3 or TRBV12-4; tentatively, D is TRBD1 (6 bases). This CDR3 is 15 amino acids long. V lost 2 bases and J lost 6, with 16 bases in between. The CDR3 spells CASSLLGEGDHGYTF. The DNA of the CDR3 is TGTGCCAGCAGTTTATTAGGCGAGGGGGACCATGGCTACACCTTC.

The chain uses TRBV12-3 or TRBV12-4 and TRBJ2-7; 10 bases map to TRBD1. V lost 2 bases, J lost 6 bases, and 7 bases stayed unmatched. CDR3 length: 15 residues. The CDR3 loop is CASSLRPRTGGEQYF. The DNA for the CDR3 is TGTGCCAGCAGTTTACGACCTAGGACAGGGGGCGAGCAGTACTTC.

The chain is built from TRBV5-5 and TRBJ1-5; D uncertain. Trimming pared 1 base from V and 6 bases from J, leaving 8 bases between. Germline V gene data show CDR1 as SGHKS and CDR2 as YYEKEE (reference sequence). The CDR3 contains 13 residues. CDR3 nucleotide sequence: TGTGCCAGCAGCTTGTACTTGGGTCAGCCCCAGCATTTT. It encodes CASSLYLGQPQHF.

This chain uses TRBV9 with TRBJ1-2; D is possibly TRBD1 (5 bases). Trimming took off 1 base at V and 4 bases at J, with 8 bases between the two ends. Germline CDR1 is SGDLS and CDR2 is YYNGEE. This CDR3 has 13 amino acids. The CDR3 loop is CASSVFGGYGYTF. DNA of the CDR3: TGTGCCAGCAGCGTATTCGGGGGCTATGGCTACACCTTC. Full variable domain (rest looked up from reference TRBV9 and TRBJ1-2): DSGVTQTPKHLITATGQRVTLRCSPRSGDLSVYWYQQSLDQGLQFLIQYYNGEERAKGNILERFSAQQFPDLHSELNLSSLELGDSALYFCASSVFGGYGYTFGSGTRLTVV.

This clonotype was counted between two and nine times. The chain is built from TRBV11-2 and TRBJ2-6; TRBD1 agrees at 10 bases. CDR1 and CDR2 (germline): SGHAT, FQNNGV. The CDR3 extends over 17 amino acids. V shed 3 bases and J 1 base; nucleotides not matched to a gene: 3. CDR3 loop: CASSLTGGRSGANVLTF. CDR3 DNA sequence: TGTGCCAGCAGCTTGACAGGGGGCCGTTCTGGGGCCAACGTCCTGACTTTC.

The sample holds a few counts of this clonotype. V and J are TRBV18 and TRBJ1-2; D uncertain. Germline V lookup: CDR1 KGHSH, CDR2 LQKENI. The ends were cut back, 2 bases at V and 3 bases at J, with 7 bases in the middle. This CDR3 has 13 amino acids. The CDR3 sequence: CASSPNGYYGYTF. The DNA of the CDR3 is TGTGCCAGCTCACCAAACGGGTACTATGGCTACACCTTC.

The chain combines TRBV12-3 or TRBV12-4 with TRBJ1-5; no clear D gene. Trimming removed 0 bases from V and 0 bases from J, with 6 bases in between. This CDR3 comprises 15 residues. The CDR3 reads CASSLAPGSNQPQHF. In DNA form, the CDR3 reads TGTGCCAGCAGTTTAGCGCCGGGTAGCAATCAGCCCCAGCATTTT.